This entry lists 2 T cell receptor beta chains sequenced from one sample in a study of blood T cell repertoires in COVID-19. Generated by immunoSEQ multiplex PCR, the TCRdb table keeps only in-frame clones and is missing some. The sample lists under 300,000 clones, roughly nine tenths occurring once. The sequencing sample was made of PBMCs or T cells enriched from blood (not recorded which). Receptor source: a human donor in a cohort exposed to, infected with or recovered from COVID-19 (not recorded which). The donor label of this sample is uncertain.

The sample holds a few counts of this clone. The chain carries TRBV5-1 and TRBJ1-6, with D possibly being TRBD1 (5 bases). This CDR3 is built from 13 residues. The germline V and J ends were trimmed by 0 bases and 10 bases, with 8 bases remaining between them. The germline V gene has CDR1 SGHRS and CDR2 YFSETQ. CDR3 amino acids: CASSLAGLSPLHF. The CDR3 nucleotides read TGCGCCAGCAGCTTGGCAGGGCTATCACCCCTCCACTTT. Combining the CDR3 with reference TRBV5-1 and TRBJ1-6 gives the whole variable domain KAGVTQTPRYLIKTRGQQVTLSCSPISGHRSVSWYQQTPGQGLQFLFEYFSETQRNKGNFPGRFSGRQFSNSRSEMNVSTLELGDSALYLCASSLAGLSPLHFGNGTRLTVT.

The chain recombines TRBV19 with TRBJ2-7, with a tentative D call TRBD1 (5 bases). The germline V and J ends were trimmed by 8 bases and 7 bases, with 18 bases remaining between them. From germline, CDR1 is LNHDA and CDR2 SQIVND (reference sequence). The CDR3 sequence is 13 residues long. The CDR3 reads CASGPFRVEEQYF. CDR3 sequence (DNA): TGTGCCAGTGGGCCATTCAGGGTGGAGGAGCAGTACTTC.